This TCR beta chain was retrieved from a study of tumor-infiltrating lymphocytes in primary liver carcinoma. This clonotype has just a few counts. This clone may be a read error of a much larger clone one base away. No conserved phenylalanine or tryptophan ends this CDR3, so it is likely a read error. Starting material of approximately 500 ng total RNA yielded TCR beta cDNA via a constant-region primer. Slightly modified ARM-PCR served as the procedure for the TCR beta libraries. These libraries came from three rounds of nested multiplex PCR. The first two PCR rounds, around 11 cycles each, used TRBV1-TRBV30 forward primers and a C-beta reverse primer. Each CDR3 protein is one row after TCRdb ran MiXCR on the multiplex PCR reads. The profile shows around 70,000 distinct CDR3 sequences, about 70% of them singletons. Between roughly 18 and 30 mg of unsorted bulk tissue served as the source from which RNA and DNA were co-extracted.

Trimming pared 3 bases from V and 2 bases from J, leaving 11 bases between. This CDR3 is built from 13 residues. Germline V gene lookup returns CDR1 SQVTM and CDR2 ANQGSEA. The TCR comes from a man in his forties with primary liver carcinoma and hepatitis B virus infection. The chain has TRBV29-1 and TRBJ2-7, with D unresolved. Material: liver tumor tissue from sampling region 4. Specified subset: tumor region T4, right-lateral pole. The chain's CDR3 is CSVDGGGAYEQYS. The CDR3, as DNA: TGCAGCGTTGATGGTGGCGGTGCCTACGAGCAGTACTCC.